The 18 T cell receptor beta chains listed next were all sequenced from one sample in a study of blood T cells in healthy people across ages. A second roughly 6 to 12 cycle PCR used barcoded and J-beta primers. TCRdb re-analysed the 5' RACE reads in MiXCR, keeping a single row per CDR3 protein. The sample lists about 970,000 distinct CDR3 sequences, just over 50% occurring once. Sequences were obtained from blood. The source is an older woman in good health.

Worth noting for this clonotype: A much larger clone is a single base away; this may be a read error. The V and J genes are TRBV7-9 and TRBJ2-5, with a weak D call TRBD1 (6 bases). Matching the DNA end better, TRBJ2-7 makes the J call doubtful. CDR1 is SEHNR and CDR2 is FQNEAQ in the germline V gene (reference sequence). The CDR3 loop spans 11 amino acids. The CDR3 DNA reads as TGTGCCAGCAGCAACAGGGACGAGCAGTACTTC. Translating it yields CASSNRDEQYF.

The rearrangement uses TRBV18 and TRBJ2-2; possibly TRBD1 for D (6 bases). Trimming left V 4 bases short and J 1 base short, with 13 bases between. The CDR3 consists of 16 residues. CDR1 is KGHSH and CDR2 is LQKENI in the germline V gene. The CDR3 here is CASSRRDRQNTGELFF. As DNA, the CDR3 is TGTGCCAGCTCACGGAGAGACAGGCAGAACACCGGGGAGCTGTTTTTT. Drawing the rest from reference TRBV18 and TRBJ2-2, the complete variable domain is NAGVMQNPRHLVRRRGQEARLRCSPMKGHSHVYWYRQLPEEGLKFMVYLQKENIIDESGMPKERFSAEFPKEGPSILRIQQVVRGDSAAYFCASSRRDRQNTGELFFGEGSRLTVL.

The sample holds one count of this clonotype. The rearrangement links TRBV20-1 to TRBJ1-6; tentative D call: TRBD1 (6 bases). The CDR3 covers 15 residues. CDR1 is DFQATT, CDR2 SNEGSKA, per germline (reference sequence). V lost 3 bases, J lost 6 bases, and 15 bases lay in between. For the CDR3, the DNA is TGCAGTGCTAGGGTCTCGGGGGCGGGTAATTCACCCCTCCACTTT. This codes for CSARVSGAGNSPLHF.

The rearrangement joins TRBV10-3 to TRBJ2-5; D is undetermined. CDR1 and CDR2 (germline): ENHRY, SYGVKD. CDR3 length: 13 residues. Trimming removed 3 bases from V and 3 bases from J, with 8 bases in between. Here the CDR3 reads CAISERQEETQYF. As DNA, the CDR3 is TGTGCCATCAGTGAACGGCAGGAAGAGACCCAGTACTTC.

The rearrangement joins TRBV9 to TRBJ1-2; 7 nucleotides match TRBD1. The junction had 9 bases not matched to a gene; V was cut back by 2 bases and J by 2 bases. The V gene's germline CDR1 is SGDLS and CDR2 YYNGEE. The CDR3 totals 16 residues. In nucleotides, the CDR3 is TGTGCCAGCAGCGTGGGAGGGACAGCGAAAAACTATGGCTACACCTTC. Protein sequence: CASSVGGTAKNYGYTF.

V is TRBV4-1 and J is TRBJ2-3; D is uncertain. V dropped 1 base and J dropped 7 bases, with 12 bases sitting between them. Germline values: CDR1 MGHRA, CDR2 YSYEKL. The CDR3 has 14 amino acids. CDR3 in DNA: TGCGCCAGCAGCCAAGGGTCTCAAGGATATACGCAGTATTTT. Protein: CASSQGSQGYTQYF.

J is TRBJ1-4 and V is TRBV11-2; D gene uncertain. Germline V gives CDR1 SGHAT, CDR2 FQNNGV. With 1 base removed from V and 5 bases from J, the gap between germline ends came to 11 bases. This CDR3 is 15 amino acids long. The CDR3 here is CASSLGQLTNEKLFF. CDR3 coding DNA: TGTGCCAGCAGCTTAGGTCAGCTTACGAATGAAAAACTGTTTTTT.

This clonotype was seen a few times. The V call is TRBV29-1, the J call TRBJ2-1; 10 nucleotides align to TRBD2. CDR1 is SQVTM, CDR2 ANQGSEA, per germline. The CDR3 has 15 residues. After removal of 7 bases from V and 4 bases from J, the junction contained 10 bases not matched to a gene. The CDR3 nucleotides are TGCAGCGATTCTAAGGGACTAGCGCCTTACAATGAGCAGTTCTTC. Residues: CSDSKGLAPYNEQFF.

This clonotype has only a few counts. The chain has TRBV24-1 and TRBJ1-2; 9 bases agree with TRBD1. Trimming at V came to 4 bases and at J to 7 bases, leaving 9 bases not matched to a gene. There are 15 residues in the CDR3. CDR1 and CDR2 (germline): KGHDR, SFDVKD. The chain's CDR3 is CATSEHRGRFSGYTF. CDR3 DNA: TGTGCCACCAGTGAACACAGGGGGCGTTTCTCTGGCTACACCTTC.

This chain connects TRBV10-1 to TRBJ2-7; tentative D call: TRBD2 (5 bases). The ends were cut back, 8 bases at V and 4 bases at J, with 15 bases in the middle. This CDR3 contains 13 residues. Germline V gene lookup returns CDR1 WNHNN and CDR2 SYGVQD (reference sequence). The CDR3 DNA reads TGCGCCAGCGGTGGACTCAAAGGGTACGAGCAGTACTTC. Amino acids: CASGGLKGYEQYF.

The rearrangement uses TRBV5-1 and TRBJ1-6; no firm D call. The germline V gene has CDR1 SGHRS and CDR2 YFSETQ. Trimming pared 0 bases from V and 7 bases from J, leaving 14 bases between. The CDR3 covers 16 residues. For the CDR3, the DNA is TGCGCCAGCAGCTTGGTAGCAGGAGGATTAAATTCACCCCTCCACTTT. Its translation is CASSLVAGGLNSPLHF. Based on the CDR3 plus reference TRBV5-1 and TRBJ1-6, the full variable domain is KAGVTQTPRYLIKTRGQQVTLSCSPISGHRSVSWYQQTPGQGLQFLFEYFSETQRNKGNFPGRFSGRQFSNSRSEMNVSTLELGDSALYLCASSLVAGGLNSPLHFGNGTRLTVT.

This clonotype has more than one count but fewer than ten. The chain uses TRBV11-1 and TRBJ1-2, with 7 bases identical to TRBD1. The CDR3 has 15 residues. From germline, CDR1 is SGHAT and CDR2 FQDESV (reference sequence). V gave up 5 bases and J gave up 2 bases; unmatched junction bases: 8. The CDR3 nucleotides are TGTGCCAGCAGCCCCTCGACAGGGTGGAACTATGGCTACACCTTC. Its protein product is CASSPSTGWNYGYTF.

V usage is TRBV4-1 and J usage is TRBJ1-6; D ambiguous. CDR1 is MGHRA and CDR2 is YSYEKL in the germline V gene. The CDR3 runs to 15 residues. V shed 7 bases and J shed 0 bases, with 10 bases lying between them. CDR3 bases: TGCGCCAGCAACTCTTTGAGCTCCTATAATTCACCCCTCCACTTT. Translating gives CASNSLSSYNSPLHF.

On this clonotype itself: A much larger clone differs from this one at a single base, so this may be a read error. This sequence joins TRBV12-3 or TRBV12-4 and TRBJ2-1, with TRBD2 matching over 12 bases. The CDR3 has 16 residues. Germline trimming cut 7 bases from V and 8 bases from J; bases unmatched to any gene: 12. The CDR3, as DNA: TGTGCCAGCACCGACGGGGGACTAGCGGGCTTCGATGAGCAGTTCTTC. Its protein is CASTDGGLAGFDEQFF.

The V call is TRBV28, the J call TRBJ2-7, with TRBD2 matching over 11 bases. In germline, CDR1 is MDHEN, CDR2 SYDVKM. The CDR3 is 16 residues long. After removal of 5 bases from V and 3 bases from J, the junction contained 9 bases not matched to a gene. CDR3 sequence (DNA): TGTGCCAGCAGTAGCCTAGCGGGAGGCCCGCTCTACGAGCAGTACTTC. Its translation is CASSSLAGGPLYEQYF. Drawing the rest from reference TRBV28 and TRBJ2-7, the complete variable domain is DVKVTQSSRYLVKRTGEKVFLECVQDMDHENMFWYRQDPGLGLRLIYFSYDVKMKEKGDIPEGYSVSREKKERFSLILESASTNQTSMYLCASSSLAGGPLYEQYFGPGTRLTVT.

The chain carries TRBV18 and TRBJ2-5; tentatively, D is TRBD1 or TRBD2 (5 bases each). The CDR3 length is 15 residues. Per germline, CDR1 KGHSH and CDR2 LQKENI. With 3 bases removed from V and 2 bases from J, the gap between germline ends came to 13 bases. The DNA for the CDR3 is TGTGCCAGCTCACCCTGGGACGGGCTGCAAGAGACCCAGTACTTC. Residues: CASSPWDGLQETQYF.

This clonotype was found a few times. Here the CDR3 DNA reads TGCAGCGTTGAAGGTCCCGGAAACGAGCAGTACTTC. This translates into CSVEGPGNEQYF. The chain has TRBV29-1 and TRBJ2-7; D call uncertain. V lost 1 base and J lost 5, with 9 bases in between. Per germline, CDR1 SQVTM and CDR2 ANQGSEA. The CDR3 runs 12 residues.

This clonotype was found once. Relative to the germline gene, one junction end is altered; a read error may explain this. CDR3 loop: CPSTLRSLHGASTDTQYF. The CDR3 DNA is TGTCCCAGCACCCTAAGATCCCTCCACGGTGCTAGCACAGATACGCAGTATTTT. The chain combines TRBV7-2 with TRBJ2-3; D not certain. The CDR3 runs to 18 residues. The germline CDR1 and CDR2 sequences are SGHTA and FQGNSA.